This TCR beta chain was found in a study of a mutant IDH1 vaccine in newly diagnosed glioma. The time point was: baseline, week 1 (first vaccination visit). As to treatment: pre-vaccination baseline after standard-of-care therapy. The table came from immunoSEQ multiplex PCR; TCRdb's copy has only in-frame clones and leaves some out. The sample contains some 56,000 clones, more than 85% of which appear only once. The CDR3 totals 12 residues. V shed 6 bases and J shed 1 base, with 9 bases lying between them. Germline CDR1 SQVTM, CDR2 ANQGSEA. The specimen comprised PBMCs, sampled from a glioma patient treated with radiotherapy, temozolomide or both. This sequence was found in a man in his fifties or sixties with glioma. This rearrangement joins TRBV29-1 to TRBJ1-1; D is uncertain. The CDR3 sequence: CSVKSANTEAFF. The CDR3 DNA reads as TGCAGCGTGAAGTCAGCGAACACTGAAGCTTTCTTT.